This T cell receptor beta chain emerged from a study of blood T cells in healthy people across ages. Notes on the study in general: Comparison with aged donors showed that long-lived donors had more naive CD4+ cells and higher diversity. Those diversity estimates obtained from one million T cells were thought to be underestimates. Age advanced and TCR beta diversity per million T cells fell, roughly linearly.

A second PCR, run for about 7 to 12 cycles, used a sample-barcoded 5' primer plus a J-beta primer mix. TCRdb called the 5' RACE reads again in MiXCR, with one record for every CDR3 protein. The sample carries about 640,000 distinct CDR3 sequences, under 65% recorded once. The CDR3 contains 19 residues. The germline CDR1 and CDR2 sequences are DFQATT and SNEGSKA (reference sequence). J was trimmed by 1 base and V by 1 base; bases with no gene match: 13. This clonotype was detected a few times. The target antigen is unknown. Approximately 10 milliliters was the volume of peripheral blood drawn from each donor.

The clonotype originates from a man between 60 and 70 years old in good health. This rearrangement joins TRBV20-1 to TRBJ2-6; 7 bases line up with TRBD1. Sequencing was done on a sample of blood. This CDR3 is CSARVRQGVTGSGANVLTF. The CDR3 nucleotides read TGCAGTGCTAGAGTAAGGCAGGGGGTAACCGGTTCTGGGGCCAACGTCCTGACTTTC.